This entry lists 25 T cell receptor beta chains sequenced from one sample in a study of blood T cell repertoires in COVID-19. Sequencing used immunoSEQ multiplex PCR; TCRdb keeps in-frame clones, though not all of them. The sample has around 200,000 clones; roughly nine tenths are singletons. Sequencing input: peripheral blood. These receptors originate from a woman aged 55-70 years with COVID-19, enrolled during active disease.

This clone appeared once. The chain is built from TRBV6-1 and TRBJ2-7; TRBD2 agrees at 9 bases. Germline CDR1 MNHNS, CDR2 SASEGT. V shed 3 bases, J shed 5 bases, and the junction held 11 bases outside the gene matches. CDR3 length equals 16 residues. CDR3 nucleotide sequence: TGTGCCAGCAGTGAGCCTAGGAGCGGGAGGAGGAACGAGCAGTACTTC. Protein sequence: CASSEPRSGRRNEQYF.

The gene calls are TRBV11-2 and TRBJ1-2; 8 positions agree with TRBD1. Germline CDR1 is SGHAT and CDR2 is FQNNGV. The trim removed 5 bases at V and 5 bases at J, leaving 10 bases unmatched. The CDR3 has 15 residues. The DNA of the CDR3 is TGTGCCAGCAGCGCGGGGTTTCAGGGGGCGTATGGCTACACCTTC. Residues: CASSAGFQGAYGYTF.

This chain links TRBV7-2 with TRBJ2-5, with D perhaps matching TRBD2 (5 bases). The germline V gene has CDR1 SGHTA and CDR2 FQGNSA. The CDR3 contains 15 residues. V lost 3 bases to trimming and J lost 4 bases, with 15 bases between them. In DNA, the CDR3 is TGTGCCAGCAGCTTGCCCACTAGACCGGGAGAGACCCAGTACTTC. Translating it yields CASSLPTRPGETQYF.

V gene TRBV28 combines with J gene TRBJ1-5; 8 bases are a match to TRBD1. Germline V gene data show CDR1 as MDHEN and CDR2 as SYDVKM. The J segment lost 7 bases and the V segment lost 5 bases, leaving 10 bases of the junction unmatched. The CDR3 consists of 15 residues. Written as DNA, the CDR3 is TGTGCCAGCAGTATTGGACAGGGAGTGGACCAGCCCCAGCATTTT. Translation gives CASSIGQGVDQPQHF.

The rearrangement joins TRBV6-6 to TRBJ2-1; possibly TRBD1 for D (5 bases). The germline gives CDR1 MNHNY, CDR2 SVGAGI (reference sequence). V shed 7 bases and J shed 1 base, with 11 bases lying between them. This CDR3 spans 14 amino acids. The CDR3 sequence is CASIKGHSYNEQFF. The CDR3 bases are TGTGCCAGCATCAAGGGGCATTCCTACAATGAGCAGTTCTTC.

This chain joins TRBV3-1 (or the pseudogene TRBV3-2) and TRBJ1-5; TRBD1 matches at 10 bases. The ends lost 11 bases at V and 7 bases at J; junction bases unmatched: 14. CDR3 length: 15 residues. Germline CDR1 LGHDT, CDR2 YNNKEL (reference sequence). In DNA form, the CDR3 reads TGTGCCCCCCAGAGGGACAGGGGAAGAGAGCAGCCCCAGCATTTT. Amino acid sequence: CAPQRDRGREQPQHF.

This chain connects TRBV5-4 to TRBJ1-4; no reliable D call. The germline CDR1 and CDR2 sequences are SGHNT and YYREEE (reference sequence). Trimming removed 4 bases at V and 2 bases at J, with 15 bases between. This CDR3 spans 16 amino acids. The CDR3 loop reads CASSTDGGATNEKLFF. CDR3 bases: TGTGCCAGCAGCACTGACGGAGGCGCGACTAATGAAAAACTGTTTTTT.

V gene TRBV30 combines with J gene TRBJ2-7, with D possibly being TRBD2 (5 bases). The germline gives CDR1 GTSNPN, CDR2 SVGIG (reference sequence). The germline V and J ends were trimmed by 5 bases and 4 bases, with 15 bases remaining between them. The CDR3 covers 13 residues. The CDR3 sequence: CAWGRGYAYEQYF. The CDR3, as DNA: TGTGCCTGGGGGAGAGGCTACGCTTACGAGCAGTACTTC. The full variable domain, rest sourced from reference TRBV30 and TRBJ2-7, is SQTIHQWPATLVQPVGSPLSLECTVEGTSNPNLYWYRQAAGRGLQLLFYSVGIGQISSEVPQNLSASRPQDRQFILSSKKLLLSDSGFYLCAWGRGYAYEQYFGPGTRLTVT.

This chain links TRBV11-1 with TRBJ2-3; 9 nucleotides match TRBD1. J lost 6 bases, V lost 3 bases, and 7 bases had no gene match. The germline V gene has CDR1 SGHAT and CDR2 FQDESV (reference sequence). The CDR3 runs 15 residues. The CDR3 DNA reads TGTGCCAGCAGCTTGGGGACAGGGAGAAAGGATACGCAGTATTTT. Translation gives CASSLGTGRKDTQYF.

The chain uses TRBV6-5 and TRBJ2-7, with 8 bases lining up with TRBD1. This CDR3 has 16 residues. Germline values: CDR1 MNHEY, CDR2 SVGAGI. The V gene end was trimmed by 2 bases and the J gene end by 1 base; junction bases not matched to a gene: 7. CDR3 sequence: CASSYRRDRRSYEQYF. The CDR3, as DNA: TGTGCCAGCAGTTACCGACGGGACAGGCGGTCCTACGAGCAGTACTTC.

The chain is built from TRBV11-2 and TRBJ2-7; D is possibly TRBD2 (5 bases). V was clipped by 0 bases and J by 4 bases, with 7 bases between them. Germline CDR1 reads SGHAT; CDR2 reads FQNNGV. The CDR3 runs 13 residues. CDR3 protein: CASSLDTGYEQYF. As DNA, the CDR3 is TGTGCCAGCAGCTTAGATACGGGGTACGAGCAGTACTTC.

The chain is built from TRBV5-4 and TRBJ1-6; no clear D. Trimming cost V 4 bases and J 7 bases, with 18 bases left between them. The CDR3 loop spans 16 amino acids. Germline CDR1 and CDR2: SGHNT and YYREEE (reference sequence). The CDR3 spells CASSLLPAGGNSPLHF. CDR3 in DNA: TGTGCCAGCAGCCTTCTTCCCGCAGGTGGAAATTCACCCCTCCACTTT.

This chain uses TRBV11-3 with TRBJ2-1; D is perhaps TRBD1 (6 bases). The germline CDR1 and CDR2 sequences are SGHNT and YENEEA. The CDR3 runs to 15 residues. Trimming took off 4 bases at V and 7 bases at J, with 17 bases between the two ends. In DNA form, the CDR3 reads TGTGCCAGCAGCTACGGGACCCAGGGGCTTAATGAGCAGTTCTTC. Protein: CASSYGTQGLNEQFF.

The chain couples TRBV5-4 to TRBJ1-2, with TRBD1 as a possible D gene (5 bases). The CDR3 is 13 residues long. Germline V gives CDR1 SGHNT, CDR2 YYREEE (reference sequence). V shed 1 base and J shed 7 bases, with 11 bases lying between them. This CDR3 reads CASSLQGMSGYTF. DNA for the CDR3: TGTGCCAGCAGCTTGCAGGGTATGAGTGGCTACACCTTC.

This rearrangement joins TRBV30 to TRBJ2-4; D not resolved. V was clipped by 2 bases and J by 10 bases, with 12 bases between them. The CDR3 contains 12 residues. CDR1 and CDR2 from the germline V gene are GTSNPN and SVGIG (reference sequence). CDR3 region: CAWSSSGVIQYF. The CDR3 coding sequence is TGTGCCTGGAGTTCCTCGGGTGTAATTCAGTACTTC.

V usage is TRBV5-4 and J usage is TRBJ2-5; 11 bases agree with TRBD2. Germline loops: CDR1 SGHNT, CDR2 YYREEE (reference sequence). This CDR3 is 16 amino acids long. J was trimmed by 0 bases and V by 3 bases; bases with no gene match: 4. CDR3 in amino acids: CASSSTGLADQETQYF. CDR3 DNA: TGTGCCAGCAGCTCTACGGGACTAGCGGACCAAGAGACCCAGTACTTC. Full variable domain (outside the CDR3, taken from reference TRBV5-4 and TRBJ2-5): ETGVTQSPTHLIKTRGQQVTLRCSSQSGHNTVSWYQQALGQGPQFIFQYYREEENGRGNFPPRFSGLQFPNYSSELNVNALELDDSALYLCASSSTGLADQETQYFGPGTRLLVL.

This clone appeared a single time. The chain employs TRBV4-1 and TRBJ1-1, with D perhaps matching TRBD1 (5 bases). This CDR3 has 17 residues. Germline V lookup: CDR1 MGHRA, CDR2 YSYEKL. Trimming removed 3 bases at V and 3 bases at J, with 20 bases between. DNA of the CDR3: TGCGCCAGCAGCCACCTTAGGGGACGGGAGGGAGACACTGAAGCTTTCTTT. Translated, it gives CASSHLRGREGDTEAFF.

The chain employs TRBV10-3 and TRBJ1-1, with D hard to call. CDR1 and CDR2 from the germline V gene are ENHRY and SYGVKD. The CDR3 totals 12 residues. V was shortened by 9 bases and J by 0 bases, with 8 bases between the two germline ends. In DNA form, the CDR3 reads TGTGCCATAAATTCCGTGAACACTGAAGCTTTCTTT. Translating it yields CAINSVNTEAFF.

The rearrangement joins TRBV29-1 to TRBJ2-3; 10 bases are a match to TRBD2. J gave up 4 bases and V 7 bases, and 11 bases lay outside the gene matches. The CDR3 is 15 amino acids. Germline V gene sequence: CDR1 SQVTM, CDR2 ANQGSEA. CDR3 amino acids: CSGNGASGSADTQYF. In DNA form, the CDR3 reads TGCAGCGGAAATGGGGCTAGCGGGAGTGCAGATACGCAGTATTTT.

This chain joins TRBV24-1 and TRBJ1-1; D gene ambiguous. This CDR3 comprises 16 residues. Trimming stripped 3 bases from V and 2 bases from J, with 15 bases between. Germline CDR1 reads KGHDR; CDR2 reads SFDVKD. In nucleotides, the CDR3 is TGTGCCACCAGTGATGCAAACCGGGGTCCCAACACTGAAGCTTTCTTT. It translates to CATSDANRGPNTEAFF.

This rearrangement joins TRBV7-2 to TRBJ1-6, with D possibly being TRBD1 (6 bases). Germline-derived CDR1 and CDR2 are SGHTA and FQGNSA. The V and J ends lost 3 bases and 10 bases respectively, with 19 bases between them. CDR3 length equals 16 residues. In DNA, the CDR3 is TGTGCCAGCAGCTTTGTGATGACAGGACGCGAATCACCCCTCCACTTT. As protein: CASSFVMTGRESPLHF.

The CDR3 spells CASNRVGNQPQHF. DNA for the CDR3: TGTGCCAGCAATCGTGTAGGCAATCAGCCCCAGCATTTT. This chain joins TRBV19 and TRBJ1-5; no firm D call. The CDR3 sequence is 13 residues long. The germline V gene encodes CDR1 LNHDA and CDR2 SQIVND (reference sequence). The V end lost 9 bases, the J end lost 2 bases, and 11 bases lay between the germline ends.

The chain joins TRBV4-3 to TRBJ1-2; TRBD1 matches at 9 bases. Germline trimming cut 2 bases from V and 8 bases from J; bases unmatched to any gene: 3. Germline CDR1 reads LGHNA; CDR2 reads YSLEER. This CDR3 spans 13 amino acids. The CDR3 sequence: CASSQTGGAGYTF. The CDR3 DNA reads TGCGCCAGCAGCCAAACAGGGGGCGCCGGCTACACCTTC.

The V gene is TRBV19, the J gene TRBJ2-3, with 9 bases fitting TRBD1. Germline CDR1 and CDR2: LNHDA and SQIVND (reference sequence). The CDR3 is 14 amino acids. V was clipped by 6 bases and J by 5 bases; unmatched bases: 6. The DNA of the CDR3 is TGTGCCAGTAGCGACAGGGGGTCTTTAGATACGCAGTATTTT. This sequence encodes CASSDRGSLDTQYF.

The chain is built from TRBV12-3 or TRBV12-4 and TRBJ1-5; a weak D match, TRBD1 (5 bases). The CDR3 sequence is 13 residues long. The germline V and J ends were trimmed by 6 bases and 7 bases, with 13 bases remaining between them. The CDR3 DNA is TGTGCCAGCAGGCCTCAGGGTGAACAGCCCCAGCATTTT. Translation: CASRPQGEQPQHF.